These 25 T cell receptor beta chains originate from one sample sequenced in a study of patients and donors after allogeneic stem cell transplantation. TCRdb re-derived calls from the RT-PCR reads in MiXCR, one entry per CDR3 protein. The sample lists approximately 24,000 distinct CDR3 sequences, about 42% occurring once. Material: blood, either unsorted or a sorted T cell fraction (not recorded which). The source of these receptors is a human donor who was either an allogeneic HSCT recipient or a stem cell or donor lymphocyte infusion donor (not recorded which). It is not recorded whose cells these are; they may come from a transplant donor.

This clonotype turned up a few times. V and J are TRBV7-9 and TRBJ2-2; no reliable D call. V was trimmed by 2 bases and J by 4 bases, leaving 5 bases between them. Germline values: CDR1 SEHNR, CDR2 FQNEAQ (reference sequence). The CDR3 loop spans 13 amino acids. The CDR3 coding sequence is TGTGCCAGCAGCTTATCGAGCACCGGGGAGCTGTTTTTT. This gives the protein CASSLSSTGELFF.

J is TRBJ2-3 and V is TRBV10-3; D call uncertain. Judging by the DNA end, TRBJ1-5 fits better; the J call may be wrong. CDR3 length: 15 amino acids. CDR1 and CDR2 from the germline V gene are ENHRY and SYGVKD. CDR3 region: CASSSAGAEADTQHF. In DNA, the CDR3 is TGTGCCTCTAGTTCCGCGGGAGCGGAGGCAGATACGCAGCATTTT.

This clonotype turned up a few times. The V and J genes are TRBV20-1 and TRBJ1-1, with D possibly matching TRBD1 (6 bases). Germline V gene data show CDR1 as DFQATT and CDR2 as SNEGSKA (reference sequence). The CDR3 is 12 residues long. The germline V and J ends were trimmed by 7 bases and 3 bases, with 12 bases remaining between them. CDR3 in DNA: TGCAGTGGTTGCGAGGGGGACACTGAAGCTTTCTTT. It specifies CSGCEGDTEAFF.

This clonotype came up a few times. The chain combines TRBV5-6 with TRBJ1-5; a possible D gene is TRBD1 (6 bases). V lost 2 bases and J lost 1, with 16 bases in between. Per the germline V gene, CDR1 is SGHDT and CDR2 is YYEEEE. The CDR3 sequence is 17 residues long. CDR3: CASSFGQVRGSNQPQHF. Here the CDR3 DNA reads TGTGCCAGCAGCTTCGGGCAGGTGAGGGGGAGCAATCAGCCCCAGCATTTT.

This rearrangement joins TRBV12-3 or TRBV12-4 to TRBJ1-2, with 8 bases that match TRBD1. Germline trimming cut 5 bases from V and 3 bases from J; bases unmatched to any gene: 11. This CDR3 has 16 residues. CDR3 protein: CASSPAGDRPYYGYTF. The CDR3 DNA reads as TGTGCCAGCAGTCCGGCGGGGGACAGGCCTTACTATGGCTACACCTTC.

V usage is TRBV9 and J usage is TRBJ2-4, with TRBD2 identical over 16 bases. This CDR3 has 19 residues. CDR1 and CDR2 from the germline V gene are SGDLS and YYNGEE. V shed 3 bases and J 2 bases; nucleotides not matched to a gene: 8. CDR3 nucleotide sequence: TGTGCCAGCAGCGCAGGGACTAGCGGGAGGGCCTGGACCAAAAACATTCAGTACTTC. Residues: CASSAGTSGRAWTKNIQYF.

The chain employs TRBV6-2 or TRBV6-3 and TRBJ1-1; maybe TRBD1 (6 bases). Germline CDR1 is MNHEY and CDR2 is SVGEGT. V lost 7 bases to trimming and J lost 7 bases, with 10 bases between them. The CDR3 is 11 amino acids. The CDR3 is CASKQGREAFF. The CDR3 DNA is TGTGCCAGCAAACAGGGCCGTGAAGCTTTCTTT.

V is TRBV6-5 and J is TRBJ1-1; TRBD1 might be the D (6 bases). V lost 6 bases and J 1 base, leaving 6 bases between the germline ends. In germline, CDR1 is MNHEY, CDR2 SVGAGI. The CDR3 consists of 12 residues. DNA of the CDR3: TGTGCCAGCAGACAGGGGAACACTGAAGCTTTCTTT. Translating it yields CASRQGNTEAFF.

This clonotype was found a few times. The V gene is TRBV10-2, the J gene TRBJ1-1; maybe TRBD1 (6 bases). V lost 10 bases to trimming and J lost 2 bases, with 17 bases between them. CDR3 size: 14 residues. CDR1 and CDR2 from the germline V gene are WSHSY and SAAADI. The CDR3 DNA follows: TGCGCCACCAGACCCCGGACAGCCAACACTGAAGCTTTCTTT. Translation gives CATRPRTANTEAFF.

V usage is TRBV9 and J usage is TRBJ1-4; 9 bases map to TRBD1. The V gene's germline CDR1 is SGDLS and CDR2 YYNGEE. This CDR3 is 16 amino acids long. The junction had 8 bases not matched to a gene; V was cut back by 0 bases and J by 8 bases. The CDR3 sequence: CASSVEPGTGKEKLFF. CDR3 bases: TGTGCCAGCAGCGTAGAACCCGGGACAGGGAAGGAAAAACTGTTTTTT.

Only one count was recorded for this clonotype. The chain is built from TRBV4-1 and TRBJ2-1; 7 positions match TRBD1. CDR3 length: 15 amino acids. CDR1 MGHRA and CDR2 YSYEKL come from the germline V gene. J gave up 2 bases and V 0 bases, and 1 base lay outside the gene matches. The CDR3 reads CASSQEGTAYNEQFF. CDR3 sequence (DNA): TGCGCCAGCAGCCAAGAAGGGACAGCCTACAATGAGCAGTTCTTC.

This rearrangement joins TRBV11-2 to TRBJ1-1; D is ambiguous. Trimming left V 5 bases short and J 4 bases short, with 11 bases between. From germline, CDR1 is SGHAT and CDR2 FQNNGV. CDR3 length: 13 residues. The chain's CDR3 is CASSRTGVTEAFF. As DNA, the CDR3 is TGTGCCAGCAGCAGGACCGGTGTCACTGAAGCTTTCTTT.

The chain links TRBV2 to TRBJ2-7; the D gene is possibly TRBD2 (6 bases). Trimming removed 3 bases at V and 3 bases at J, with 9 bases between. From germline, CDR1 is SNHLY and CDR2 FYNNEI. The CDR3 consists of 13 residues. The CDR3 DNA follows: TGTGCCAGCAGTGAGGGGGGAATCTACGAGCAGTACTTC. This translates into CASSEGGIYEQYF.

Only a few counts were recorded for this clonotype. V usage is TRBV29-1 and J usage is TRBJ1-4; D remains unclear. Per the germline V gene, CDR1 is SQVTM and CDR2 is ANQGSEA. CDR3 length: 14 amino acids. Between the trimmed V and J ends, which lost 0 bases and 7 bases, there was a span of 12 bases. The CDR3 is CSVEDPIGAEKLFF. In DNA, the CDR3 is TGCAGCGTTGAAGATCCAATCGGAGCTGAAAAACTGTTTTTT.

A single count supports this clonotype. The V and J genes are TRBV3-1 and TRBJ2-7, with 7 bases fitting TRBD2. The length of the CDR3 is 15 residues. The trim removed 3 bases at V and 0 bases at J, leaving 5 bases unmatched. Looked up from germline, CDR1 is LGHDT and CDR2 is YNNKEL (reference sequence). DNA for the CDR3: TGTGCCAGCAGCCAGGGTGGGACTAACTCCTACGAGCAGTACTTC. Its translation: CASSQGGTNSYEQYF.

The rearrangement joins TRBV9 to TRBJ1-1; possible D gene TRBD1, 5 bases. The germline V gene has CDR1 SGDLS and CDR2 YYNGEE. V was clipped by 0 bases and J by 5 bases, with 11 bases between them. This CDR3 is 14 amino acids long. CDR3 DNA sequence: TGTGCCAGCAGCGTAGGGGGGGAGTGGACTGAAGCTTTCTTT. This sequence encodes CASSVGGEWTEAFF.

The V call is TRBV6-6, the J call TRBJ2-1; 10 positions agree with TRBD2. Germline trimming cut 8 bases from V and 6 bases from J; bases unmatched to any gene: 10. The CDR3 totals 15 residues. Germline CDR1 is MNHNY and CDR2 is SVGAGI (reference sequence). CDR3 coding DNA: TGTGCCAGCTTGTTTAGCGGGAGGAGAAGCAATGAGCAGTTCTTC. Translating gives CASLFSGRRSNEQFF.

The V call is TRBV5-1, the J call TRBJ2-1, with TRBD2 as a possible D gene (6 bases). Between the trimmed V and J ends, which lost 0 bases and 4 bases, there was a span of 11 bases. CDR3 size: 15 residues. Per germline, CDR1 SGHRS and CDR2 YFSETQ. The CDR3 sequence is CASSLAFGGYNEQFF. The CDR3 bases are TGCGCCAGCAGCTTGGCCTTCGGGGGATACAATGAGCAGTTCTTC.

This sequence joins TRBV5-8 and TRBJ2-7; D is undetermined. CDR3 length: 13 residues. V dropped 3 bases and J dropped 3 bases, with 10 bases sitting between them. Germline V gene data show CDR1 as SGHTS and CDR2 as YDEGEE. The CDR3 DNA follows: TGTGCCAGCAGCTCCAGACACAACTACGAGCAGTACTTC. Protein: CASSSRHNYEQYF.

This chain joins TRBV24-1 and TRBJ2-7, with 7 bases matching TRBD1. CDR1 is KGHDR, CDR2 SFDVKD, per germline. The CDR3 extends over 12 amino acids. V was pared by 7 bases and J by 2 bases, with 1 base of the junction left unmatched. The CDR3 spells CATRTGPYEQYF. CDR3 nucleotide sequence: TGTGCCACCAGGACAGGGCCCTACGAGCAGTACTTC.

The chain links TRBV29-1 to TRBJ2-7, with TRBD2 matching over 9 bases. The CDR3 runs 16 residues. Losses at the gene ends were 6 bases for V and 5 bases for J; bases not matched to a gene: 17. The V gene's germline CDR1 is SQVTM and CDR2 ANQGSEA. Here the CDR3 DNA reads TGCAGCGTCGCTATGCGGGGGGGCGGAGCGTCCCACGAGCAGTACTTC. Protein product: CSVAMRGGGASHEQYF.

The table lists this clonotype with a few counts. The chain has TRBV27 and TRBJ2-5, with TRBD2 identical over 14 bases. Trimming removed 4 bases from V and 0 bases from J; junction bases left unmatched: 1. This CDR3 spans 16 amino acids. Germline CDR1 and CDR2: MNHEY and SMNVEV (reference sequence). CDR3 bases: TGTGCCAGCAGTTCGGGACTAGCGGGGGACCAAGAGACCCAGTACTTC. It encodes CASSSGLAGDQETQYF.

A few counts support this clonotype. The chain links TRBV7-9 to TRBJ1-3; the D gene is possibly TRBD1 (5 bases). Trimming took off 3 bases at V and 3 bases at J, with 9 bases between the two ends. Germline V gene data show CDR1 as SEHNR and CDR2 as FQNEAQ (reference sequence). This CDR3 is built from 14 residues. The CDR3 DNA reads as TGTGCCAGCAGCTTTTTCAGGGATGGAAACACCATATATTTT. Encoded protein: CASSFFRDGNTIYF.

This clonotype has more than one count but fewer than ten. As DNA, the CDR3 is TGTGCCAGCAGCCAGCAGGGGGCTAGTGGAAACACCATATATTTT. This codes for CASSQQGASGNTIYF. The chain couples TRBV16 to TRBJ1-3; 8 nucleotides line up with TRBD1. The CDR3 has 15 amino acids. V shed 3 bases and J 3 bases; nucleotides not matched to a gene: 4. Germline V gene sequence: CDR1 KGHSY, CDR2 FQNENV.

For the CDR3, the DNA is TGCAGTGCCCCGGGGGAGGTCCTGACCTACGAGCAGTACTTC. Residues: CSAPGEVLTYEQYF. J is TRBJ2-7 and V is TRBV20-1; possibly TRBD2 for D (6 bases). The CDR3 totals 14 residues. Looked up from germline, CDR1 is DFQATT and CDR2 is SNEGSKA (reference sequence). V was cut by 6 bases and J by 2 bases, with 17 bases left in between.